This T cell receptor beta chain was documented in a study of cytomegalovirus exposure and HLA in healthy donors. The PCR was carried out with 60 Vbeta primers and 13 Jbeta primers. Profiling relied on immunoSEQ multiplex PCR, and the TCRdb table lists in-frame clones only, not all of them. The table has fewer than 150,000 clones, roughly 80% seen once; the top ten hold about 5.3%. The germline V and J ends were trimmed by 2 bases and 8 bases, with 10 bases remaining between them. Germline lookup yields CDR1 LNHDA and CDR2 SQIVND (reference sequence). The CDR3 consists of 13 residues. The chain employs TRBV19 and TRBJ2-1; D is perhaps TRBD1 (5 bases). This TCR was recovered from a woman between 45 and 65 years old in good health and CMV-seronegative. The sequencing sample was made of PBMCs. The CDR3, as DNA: TGTGCCAGTAGTATATTCTCAGGGTATGAGCAGTTCTTC. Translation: CASSIFSGYEQFF.